This T cell receptor beta chain was sequenced for a study of blood T cell repertoires in COVID-19. Study-wide background: From the United States, Italy and Spain came samples of acute and convalescent COVID-19. From T cells, B-cell-depleted T cells, or PBMCs came the material, which was cDNA or gDNA.

CDR3 length: 17 residues. V lost 1 base and J lost 2; bases outside the gene matches: 4. In germline, CDR1 is MGHRA, CDR2 YSYEKL. How the authors handled the data: The authors estimated nucleated cell counts from reference gene primer amplification. The table came from immunoSEQ multiplex PCR; TCRdb's copy has only in-frame clones and leaves some out. V and J calls and clone size are those listed in that table; D and trimming were worked out from the DNA. The repertoire holds 180,000 or so clones, 85% to 90% seen once, with under 3.5% in the top ten. Sequencing used peripheral blood. The chain couples TRBV4-1 to TRBJ2-5; the match to TRBD2 covers 13 bases. The receptor was isolated from a woman under 40 with active or convalescent COVID-19. This CDR3 reads CASSQATSGGGQETQYF. The CDR3 region has the DNA TGCGCCAGCAGCCAAGCCACTAGCGGGGGGGGTCAAGAGACCCAGTACTTC.